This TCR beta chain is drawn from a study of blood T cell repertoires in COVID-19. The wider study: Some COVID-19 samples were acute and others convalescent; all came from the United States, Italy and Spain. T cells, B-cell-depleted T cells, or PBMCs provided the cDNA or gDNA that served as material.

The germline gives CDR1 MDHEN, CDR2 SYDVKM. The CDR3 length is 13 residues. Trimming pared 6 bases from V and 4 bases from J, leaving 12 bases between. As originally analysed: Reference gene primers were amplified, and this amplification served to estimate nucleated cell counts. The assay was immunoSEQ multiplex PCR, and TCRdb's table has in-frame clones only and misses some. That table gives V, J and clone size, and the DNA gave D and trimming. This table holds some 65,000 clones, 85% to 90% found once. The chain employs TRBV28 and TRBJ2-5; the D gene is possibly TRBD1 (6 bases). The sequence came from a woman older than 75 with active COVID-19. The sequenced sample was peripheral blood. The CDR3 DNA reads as TGTGCCAGCAGAACACAGGGAACAGAGACCCAGTACTTC. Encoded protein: CASRTQGTETQYF.